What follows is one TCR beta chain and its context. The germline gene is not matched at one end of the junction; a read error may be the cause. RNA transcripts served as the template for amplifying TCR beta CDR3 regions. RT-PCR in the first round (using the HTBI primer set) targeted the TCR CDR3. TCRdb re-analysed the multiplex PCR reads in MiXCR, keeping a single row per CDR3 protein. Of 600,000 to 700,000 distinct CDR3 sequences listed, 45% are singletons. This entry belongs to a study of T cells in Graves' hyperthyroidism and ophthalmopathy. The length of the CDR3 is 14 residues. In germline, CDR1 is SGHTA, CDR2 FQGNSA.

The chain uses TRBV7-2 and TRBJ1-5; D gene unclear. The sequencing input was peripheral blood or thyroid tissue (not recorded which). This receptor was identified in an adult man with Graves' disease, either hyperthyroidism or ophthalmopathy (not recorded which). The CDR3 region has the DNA TGCGCCAGTGCCCATGTAGGGAGCAATCAGCCCCAGCATTTT. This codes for CASAHVGSNQPQHF.